This entry lists 26 T cell receptor beta chains sequenced from one sample in a study of human T cells and chemical hapten exposure. MiXCR, applied by TCRdb to the RACE reads, yields one record per CDR3 protein. The repertoire holds about 40,000 distinct CDR3 sequences, with 10% to 13% as singletons. Described time point: pre-sensitization, week 0. Treatment here: therapeutic diphenylcyclopropenone sensitization with weekly scalp DPC. The specimen comprised whole blood, sampled in connection with sensitization to the hapten diphenylcyclopropenone (DPC). Receptor source: a man aged 25-45 years with alopecia areata. Some clones in this sample may be carry-over from other donors' samples.

V is TRBV7-7 and J is TRBJ2-2, with D perhaps TRBD2 (6 bases). This CDR3 has 15 amino acids. The V gene's germline CDR1 is SSHAT and CDR2 FNYEAQ (reference sequence). Trimming took 5 bases from V and 0 from J, leaving 10 bases between them. The CDR3 DNA follows: TGTGCCAGCAGCCGGGGACTGTCGAACACCGGGGAGCTGTTTTTT. Its protein product is CASSRGLSNTGELFF.

This clonotype occurred a few times. The rearrangement uses TRBV20-1 and TRBJ1-1, with 7 bases lining up with TRBD1. The trim removed 4 bases at V and 0 bases at J, leaving 5 bases unmatched. Germline CDR1 reads DFQATT; CDR2 reads SNEGSKA (reference sequence). This CDR3 has 14 amino acids. This CDR3 is CSAIWGQMNTEAFF. For the CDR3, the DNA is TGCAGTGCTATCTGGGGACAGATGAACACTGAAGCTTTCTTT.

This clonotype was detected only once. This chain uses TRBV7-2 with TRBJ1-2; no clear D gene. The germline gives CDR1 SGHTA, CDR2 FQGNSA. V was clipped by 4 bases and J by 6 bases, with 12 bases between them. The CDR3 covers 13 residues. CDR3 in amino acids: CASSWIGSNGYTF. The CDR3 region has the DNA TGTGCCAGCAGCTGGATCGGATCCAATGGCTACACCTTC.

The sample holds many counts of this clonotype. The chain is built from TRBV29-1 and TRBJ2-5; D is perhaps TRBD2 (5 bases). The germline CDR1 and CDR2 sequences are SQVTM and ANQGSEA. Trimming cost V 7 bases and J 1 base, with 16 bases left between them. The CDR3 is 14 amino acids. CDR3 residues: CSASYTEGQETQYF. The CDR3 nucleotides are TGCAGCGCGTCCTACACAGAGGGCCAAGAGACCCAGTACTTC.

This chain links TRBV4-3 with TRBJ2-1; D unclear. The CDR3 spans 16 residues. Trimming stripped 0 bases from V and 0 bases from J, with 9 bases between. Germline V gene sequence: CDR1 LGHNA, CDR2 YSLEER. CDR3 DNA: TGCGCCAGCAGCCAAGATTGGTCCGGCTCCTACAATGAGCAGTTCTTC. The encoded protein is CASSQDWSGSYNEQFF.

This clonotype was detected many times. The J gene is TRBJ2-1, the V gene TRBV7-3, with D perhaps TRBD1 (8 bases). This CDR3 has 14 residues. V lost 5 bases to trimming and J lost 7 bases, with 15 bases between them. Germline assignment: CDR1 SGHTA and CDR2 FQGTGA. CDR3 sequence (DNA): TGTGCCAGCAGCCCAGCGGGACAGGAAAATGAGCAGTTCTTC. Translating gives CASSPAGQENEQFF. Together with reference TRBV7-3 and TRBJ2-1, the CDR3 gives the full variable domain: GAGVSQTPSNKVTEKGKYVELRCDPISGHTALYWYRQSLGQGPEFLIYFQGTGAADDSGLPNDRFFAVRPEGSVSTLKIQRTERGDSAVYLCASSPAGQENEQFFGPGTRLTVL.

This clonotype was observed a handful of times. V usage is TRBV29-1 and J usage is TRBJ2-3; 13 nucleotides align to TRBD2. The trim removed 6 bases at V and 8 bases at J, leaving 11 bases unmatched. CDR3 length: 15 amino acids. CDR1 is SQVTM and CDR2 is ANQGSEA in the germline V gene. Written as DNA, the CDR3 is TGCAGCGTCCCGCCACTAGCGGGGGGGCCGGGTACGCAGTATTTT. Protein: CSVPPLAGGPGTQYF.

V is TRBV6-2 or TRBV6-3 and J is TRBJ2-7; D remains ambiguous. CDR1 is MNHEY and CDR2 is SVGEGT in the germline V gene. The length of the CDR3 is 14 residues. Trimming took off 5 bases at V and 4 bases at J, with 15 bases between the two ends. CDR3 nucleotide sequence: TGTGCCAGCAGTCGCAACTTAGGCCCATACGAGCAGTACTTC. Protein: CASSRNLGPYEQYF.

The rearrangement uses TRBV29-1 and TRBJ1-3; D gene uncertain. The CDR3 runs to 13 residues. The V end lost 7 bases, the J end lost 0 bases, and 10 bases lay between the germline ends. From germline, CDR1 is SQVTM and CDR2 ANQGSEA. The CDR3: CSASPTSGNTIYF. DNA for the CDR3: TGCAGCGCCTCTCCAACCTCTGGAAACACCATATATTTT.

The rearrangement links TRBV9 to TRBJ2-5; D gene unclear. Trimming shortened V by 2 bases and J by 2 bases, and 10 bases separated the two germline ends. This CDR3 spans 14 amino acids. From germline, CDR1 is SGDLS and CDR2 YYNGEE. The CDR3 DNA sequence: TGTGCCAGCAGCGTCGGCACCTGGCAAGAGACCCAGTACTTC. As protein: CASSVGTWQETQYF.

This clonotype was counted at least ten times. This chain joins TRBV29-1 and TRBJ1-2, with 11 bases identical to TRBD1. Per the germline V gene, CDR1 is SQVTM and CDR2 is ANQGSEA. The CDR3 totals 11 residues. V shed 8 bases and J 8 bases; nucleotides not matched to a gene: 4. CDR3 loop: CSSGQGEGYTF. The CDR3 DNA sequence: TGCAGCTCGGGACAGGGGGAAGGCTACACCTTC. The complete variable domain, with remaining parts taken from reference TRBV29-1 and TRBJ1-2, reads SAVISQKPSRDICQRGTSLTIQCQVDSQVTMMFWYRQQPGQSLTLIATANQGSEATYESGFVIDKFPISRPNLTFSTLTVSNMSPEDSSIYLCSSGQGEGYTFGSGTRLTVV.

The chain joins TRBV4-2 to TRBJ1-2; D gene uncertain. The V end was cut by 0 bases, the J end by 0 bases, with 11 bases between. The CDR3 totals 16 residues. Germline CDR1 reads LGHNA; CDR2 reads YNFKEQ. The DNA for the CDR3 is TGTGCCAGCAGCCAAGATCTAGGTTTGTCTAACTATGGCTACACCTTC. Its translation is CASSQDLGLSNYGYTF.

In its sample, this clonotype was seen a few times. The chain is built from TRBV24-1 and TRBJ2-2; no clear D gene. V lost 0 bases and J lost 0, with 4 bases in between. Germline V gene sequence: CDR1 KGHDR, CDR2 SFDVKD. CDR3 length: 15 amino acids. The DNA of the CDR3 is TGTGCCACCAGTGATTTGGTGGCGAACACCGGGGAGCTGTTTTTT. Encoded protein: CATSDLVANTGELFF.

Comments on this clonotype: A much larger clone lies one base from this, so it may be a read error. This chain links TRBV6-6 with TRBJ2-7; 8 nucleotides line up with TRBD1. Germline V CDR1 and CDR2: MNHNY, SVGAGI (reference sequence). The CDR3 is 14 residues long. The CDR3 sequence is CASTYGGQVHEQYF. DNA for the CDR3: TGTGCCAGCACTTACGGGGGACAGGTCCACGAGCAGTACTTC.

This clonotype was recorded many times. The chain combines TRBV7-3 with TRBJ1-4, with no clear D. Germline V gives CDR1 SGHTA, CDR2 FQGTGA. The CDR3 runs to 15 residues. With 0 bases removed from V and 5 bases from J, the gap between germline ends came to 10 bases. DNA of the CDR3: TGTGCCAGCAGCTTAACGGGTCAGAAAAATGAAAAACTGTTTTTT. Translation gives CASSLTGQKNEKLFF.

This chain uses TRBV28 with TRBJ2-2; the D is unclear. This CDR3 comprises 16 residues. Trimming shortened V by 4 bases and J by 4 bases, and 16 bases separated the two germline ends. Germline lookup yields CDR1 MDHEN and CDR2 SYDVKM. CDR3 DNA: TGTGCCAGCAGTTCCACCGACACGACGTTCACCGGGGAGCTGTTTTTT. It is translated as CASSSTDTTFTGELFF.

This clonotype was seen a handful of times. The rearrangement links TRBV28 to TRBJ2-6, with TRBD2 as a possible D gene (5 bases). V shed 5 bases and J shed 2 bases, with 7 bases lying between them. The CDR3 runs 14 residues. Per the germline V gene, CDR1 is MDHEN and CDR2 is SYDVKM. CDR3 DNA: TGTGCCAGCAGTGGAGGTACTGGGGCCAACGTCCTGACTTTC. It encodes CASSGGTGANVLTF.

Ten or more counts support this clonotype. This chain connects TRBV28 to TRBJ2-5; 8 bases line up with TRBD1. This CDR3 is 18 amino acids long. CDR1 and CDR2 (germline): MDHEN, SYDVKM. Trimming cost V 3 bases and J 5 bases; bases outside gene matches: 17. The CDR3 nucleotides read TGTGCCAGCAGTTTCCCGGCCAGGGGGCATGGTGATTTGGAGACCCAGTACTTC. It is translated as CASSFPARGHGDLETQYF.

This clonotype came up many times. This chain links TRBV10-1 with TRBJ2-3, with 8 bases aligning to TRBD1. The CDR3 runs to 15 residues. J gave up 3 bases and V 3 bases, and 5 bases lay outside the gene matches. Per the germline V gene, CDR1 is WNHNN and CDR2 is SYGVQD (reference sequence). In nucleotides, the CDR3 is TGCGCCAGCAGTGATACAGGGGGGATGACAGATACGCAGTATTTT. It is translated as CASSDTGGMTDTQYF.

This clonotype appeared a few times. The DNA of the CDR3 is TGCAGCGCTACACAGGGGGCGGTCGGCTACACCTTC. As protein: CSATQGAVGYTF. J is TRBJ1-2 and V is TRBV29-1; the match to TRBD1 covers 9 bases. Trimming removed 7 bases from V and 8 bases from J; junction bases left unmatched: 8. Germline V gene sequence: CDR1 SQVTM, CDR2 ANQGSEA. This CDR3 region has 12 residues.

The sample holds many counts of this clonotype. The rearrangement uses TRBV6-2 or TRBV6-3 and TRBJ2-5; D possibly uses TRBD1 or TRBD2 (5 bases each). With 2 bases removed from V and 1 base from J, the gap between germline ends came to 11 bases. The V gene's germline CDR1 is MNHEY and CDR2 SVGEGT. The CDR3 contains 15 residues. The CDR3 DNA sequence: TGTGCCAGCAGTTACAGGGGAGTTACCCAAGAGACCCAGTACTTC. As protein: CASSYRGVTQETQYF.

This clonotype was detected a few times. V and J are TRBV6-5 and TRBJ1-1, with 10 bases aligning to TRBD1. The CDR3 has 14 residues. V trimming: 5 bases; J trimming: 6 bases; junction bases outside the gene matches: 6. Germline CDR1 and CDR2: MNHEY and SVGAGI. The CDR3 sequence is CASSRTGGHPEAFF. As DNA, the CDR3 is TGTGCCAGCAGTCGGACAGGGGGTCATCCTGAAGCTTTCTTT.

The chain uses TRBV9 and TRBJ1-3; 8 bases are shared with TRBD1. Germline lookup yields CDR1 SGDLS and CDR2 YYNGEE. V lost 4 bases and J lost 2; bases outside the gene matches: 5. The CDR3 covers 15 residues. The DNA for the CDR3 is TGTGCCAGCAGCACTACAGGGGGAACTGGAAACACCATATATTTT. Translating it yields CASSTTGGTGNTIYF.

This clonotype showed up many times. This sequence joins TRBV20-1 and TRBJ2-7; D is unclear. Trimming pared 3 bases from V and 6 bases from J, leaving 21 bases between. Germline CDR1 reads DFQATT; CDR2 reads SNEGSKA (reference sequence). This CDR3 region has 15 residues. The CDR3 DNA follows: TGCAGTGCTAGCCCTCAACGGGCAGTTTTTTCCGAGCAGTACTTC. As protein: CSASPQRAVFSEQYF.

The chain recombines TRBV12-3 or TRBV12-4 with TRBJ2-3; 11 positions agree with TRBD1. This CDR3 has 14 residues. After removal of 6 bases from V and 6 bases from J, the junction contained 5 bases not matched to a gene. The CDR3 sequence is CASRRGQGADTQYF. The CDR3, as DNA: TGTGCCAGCAGACGAGGACAGGGGGCGGATACGCAGTATTTT.

V and J are TRBV11-1 and TRBJ2-5; 11 nucleotides match TRBD1. The junction had 10 bases not matched to a gene; V was cut back by 5 bases and J by 5 bases. The CDR3 extends over 16 amino acids. Germline assignment: CDR1 SGHAT and CDR2 FQDESV (reference sequence). CDR3 in DNA: TGTGCCAGCAGCGAAAGAAGGACAGGGGGCGTGGAGACCCAGTACTTC. This encodes CASSERRTGGVETQYF.